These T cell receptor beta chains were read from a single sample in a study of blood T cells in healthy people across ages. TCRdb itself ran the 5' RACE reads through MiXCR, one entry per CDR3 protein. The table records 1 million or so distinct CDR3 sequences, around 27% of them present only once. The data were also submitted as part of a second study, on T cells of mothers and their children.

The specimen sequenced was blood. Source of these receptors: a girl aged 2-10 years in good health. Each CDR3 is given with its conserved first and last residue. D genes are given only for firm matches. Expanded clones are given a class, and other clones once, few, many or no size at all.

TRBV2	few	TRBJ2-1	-	TGTGCCAGCAGTGGACCCGAGACCTCCGGGACCCTGTACAATGAGCAGTTCTTC	CASSGPETSGTLYNEQFF
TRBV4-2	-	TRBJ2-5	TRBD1	TGTGCCAGCAGCATACAAGCGGGACAGGGGGACGGGACCCAGTACTTC	CASSIQAGQGDGTQYF
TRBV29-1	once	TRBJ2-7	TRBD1	TGCAGCGTTATCCCCCGGGACAGGGGTAACGAGCAGTACTTC	CSVIPRDRGNEQYF
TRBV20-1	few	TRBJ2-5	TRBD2	TGCAGTGCTAGCTCGGGAGGTTGGGAGACCCAGTACTTC	CSASSGGWETQYF
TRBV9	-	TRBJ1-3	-	TGTGCCAGCAGCGCAGGGGCGGAAAACACCATATATTTT	CASSAGAENTIYF
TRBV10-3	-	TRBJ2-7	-	TGTGCCACGGAAGAAGGGGCCTCCTACGAGCAGTACTTC	CATEEGASYEQYF
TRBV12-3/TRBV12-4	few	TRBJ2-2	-	TGTGCCAGCAGTGGATTTGGGATCACCGGGGAGCTGTTTTTT	CASSGFGITGELFF
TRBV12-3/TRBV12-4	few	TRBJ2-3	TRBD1	TGTGCCAGCACCCATCAGGGACAGACACGCACAGATACGCAGTATTTT	CASTHQGQTRTDTQYF
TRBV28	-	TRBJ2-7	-	TGTGCCAGCATGGTCCGGAGACCGGGGGTTTACGAGCAGTACTTC	CASMVRRPGVYEQYF
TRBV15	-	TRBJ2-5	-	TGTGCCACCAGCAGCCCTCCAGAGACCCAGTACTTC	CATSSPPETQYF